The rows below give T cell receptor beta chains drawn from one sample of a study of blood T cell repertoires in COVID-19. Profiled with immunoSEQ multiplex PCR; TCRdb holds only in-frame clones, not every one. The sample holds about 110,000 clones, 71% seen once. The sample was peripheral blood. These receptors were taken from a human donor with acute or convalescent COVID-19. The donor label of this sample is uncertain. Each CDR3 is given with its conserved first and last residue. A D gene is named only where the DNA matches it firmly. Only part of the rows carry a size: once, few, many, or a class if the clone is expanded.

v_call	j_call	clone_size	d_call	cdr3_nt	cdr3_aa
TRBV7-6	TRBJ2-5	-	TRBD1	TGTGCCAGCAGCTTAGGGGGGACAGCAGTGGAGACCCAGTACTTC	CASSLGGTAVETQYF
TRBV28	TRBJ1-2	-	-	TGTGCCAGCAGTTTTACGGGCTTGCGGGAGGGCTACACCTTC	CASSFTGLREGYTF
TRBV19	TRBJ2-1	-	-	TGTGCCACCCGGTCGGCAGGCCTCCTCAATGAGCAGTTCTTC	CATRSAGLLNEQFF
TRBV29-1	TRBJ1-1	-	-	TGCAGCGTTGAAGACGGAGCTTTCTTT	CSVEDGAFF
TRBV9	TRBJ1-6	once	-	TGTGCCAGCAGCGTAGAGAACAGCCCTATGAATTCACCCCTCCACTTT	CASSVENSPMNSPLHF
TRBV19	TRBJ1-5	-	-	TGTGCCAGTAATCGACTCGGTCAGCCCCAGCATTTT	CASNRLGQPQHF
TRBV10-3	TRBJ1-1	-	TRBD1	TGTGCCATCAGTGAAGCGACAGGGGGGACTACTGAAGCTTTCTTT	CAISEATGGTTEAFF
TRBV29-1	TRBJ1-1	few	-	TGCAGCGTTGTCGGCAGGGGCCCGAGAATGAACACTGAAGCTTTCTTT	CSVVGRGPRMNTEAFF
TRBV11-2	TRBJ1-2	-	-	TGTGCCAGCAGCTTGAGTTTCTCCCGGGAACCGGGCTACACCTTC	CASSLSFSREPGYTF
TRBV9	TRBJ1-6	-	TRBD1	TGTGCCAGCAGCGTAGGAGGGACAGGGGGAGGCAATTCACCCCTCCACTTT	CASSVGGTGGGNSPLHF
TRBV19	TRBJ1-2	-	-	TGTGCCAGTAGTATAGGCCAGGTTAACTATGGCTACACCTTC	CASSIGQVNYGYTF
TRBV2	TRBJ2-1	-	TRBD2	TGTGCCAGCAGACAACTCCAACTAGCGGGGGCCCACAATGAGCAGTTCTTC	CASRQLQLAGAHNEQFF
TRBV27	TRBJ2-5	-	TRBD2	TGTGCCAGCGCTAGGTGGACTAGCGGGGGGAGACATCAAGAGACCCAGTACTTC	CASARWTSGGRHQETQYF
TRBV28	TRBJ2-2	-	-	TGTGCCAGCAGTTTATTGCCAGGTGCGACGAACACCGGGGAGCTGTTTTTT	CASSLLPGATNTGELFF
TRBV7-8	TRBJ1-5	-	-	TGTGCCAGCAGCTTAACACCAAATCAGCCCCAGCATTTT	CASSLTPNQPQHF
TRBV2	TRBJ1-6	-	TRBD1	TGTGCCAGCAGCAGGGACAGAGAAAATTCACCCCTCCACTTT	CASSRDRENSPLHF
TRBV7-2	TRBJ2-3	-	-	TGTGCCAGCAGCTTAGGACTAGAAACAGATACGCAGTATTTT	CASSLGLETDTQYF
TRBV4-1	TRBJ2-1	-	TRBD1	TGCGCCAGCAGACCCGGGACAGGGGCCTACAATGAGCAGTTCTTC	CASRPGTGAYNEQFF
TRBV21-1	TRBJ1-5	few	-	TGTGCCAGCAGCCAAAGGGGTGGTCAGCCCCAGCATTTT	CASSQRGGQPQHF
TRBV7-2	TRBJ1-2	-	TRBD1	TGTGCCAGCAGCAGAGCCGCGGGACAGATAACTAACTATGGCTACACCTTC	CASSRAAGQITNYGYTF
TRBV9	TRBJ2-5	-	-	TGTGCCAGCAATCGGGGGAGGAAGACCCAGTACTTC	CASNRGRKTQYF
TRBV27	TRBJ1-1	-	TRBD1	TGTGCCAGCAGGGGGGACAGGTTGAACACTGAAGCTTTCTTT	CASRGDRLNTEAFF
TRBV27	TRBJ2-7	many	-	TGTGCCAGCAGTTCTCTAGACCGCTACGAGCAGTACTTC	CASSSLDRYEQYF
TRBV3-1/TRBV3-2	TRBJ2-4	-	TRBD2	TGTGCCAGCAGAGGGGACGGGGGGAACATTCAGTACTTC	CASRGDGGNIQYF
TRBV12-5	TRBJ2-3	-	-	TGTGCTAGTGGTACCCTAGCGAGTCACAGCACAGATACGCAGTATTTT	CASGTLASHSTDTQYF
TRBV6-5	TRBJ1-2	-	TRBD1	TGTGCCAGCAGCGTACAGGGGGCAGGCTATGGCTACACCTTC	CASSVQGAGYGYTF
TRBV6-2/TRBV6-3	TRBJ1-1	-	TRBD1	TGTGCCAGCAGTCTCCCGGGACAGGGGCCCGAAGCTTTCTTT	CASSLPGQGPEAFF
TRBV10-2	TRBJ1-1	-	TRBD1	TGCGCCAGCTGGACAGGGAGGAACACTGAAGCTTTCTTT	CASWTGRNTEAFF
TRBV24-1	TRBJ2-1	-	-	TGTGCCACCAGTGACATAGCGGTCTCCTACAATGAGCAGTTCTTC	CATSDIAVSYNEQFF
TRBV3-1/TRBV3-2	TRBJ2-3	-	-	TGTGCCAGCAGCCACACCGGGGGGGGACAGGGACCAACAGATACGCAGTATTTT	CASSHTGGGQGPTDTQYF
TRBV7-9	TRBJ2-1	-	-	TGTGCCAGCAGCCATTTCCGGGACTCACGATACAATGAGCAGTTCTTC	CASSHFRDSRYNEQFF
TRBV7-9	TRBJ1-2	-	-	TGTGCCAGCAGCTTAGCACAGGGCCTCTATGGCTACACCTTC	CASSLAQGLYGYTF
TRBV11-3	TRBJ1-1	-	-	TGTGCCAGCAGCTTTTCGGGGGGGACTGAAGCTTTCTTT	CASSFSGGTEAFF
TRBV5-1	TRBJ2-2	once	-	TGCGCCAGCAGCTTGCCAGTAGGGGCTAAGGGCGGGGAGCTGTTTTTT	CASSLPVGAKGGELFF
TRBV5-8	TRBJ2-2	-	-	TGTGCCAGCAGCTTCGGCAGGGCAAGGGAGCTGTTTTTT	CASSFGRARELFF
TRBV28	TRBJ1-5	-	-	TGTGCCAGCAGCAGGCTAAATCAGCCCCAGCATTTT	CASSRLNQPQHF
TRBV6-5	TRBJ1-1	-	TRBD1	TGTGCCAGCCAGGGGGGCACTGAAGCTTTCTTT	CASQGGTEAFF
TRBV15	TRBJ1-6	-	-	TGTGCCACCACCTGGCATGGGGGGAATTCACCCCTCCACTTT	CATTWHGGNSPLHF
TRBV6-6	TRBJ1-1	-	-	TGTGCCAGCAGACGGGTTATGAACACTGAAGCTTTCTTT	CASRRVMNTEAFF
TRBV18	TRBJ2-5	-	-	TGTGCCAGCTCACCTTCGGGGAGCACCGGCCTAAGCCAAGAGACCCAGTACTTC	CASSPSGSTGLSQETQYF
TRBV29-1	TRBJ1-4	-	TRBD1	TGCAGCGTCAGGACAGGGCGGGATGAAAAACTGTTTTTT	CSVRTGRDEKLFF
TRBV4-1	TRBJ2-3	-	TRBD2	TGCGCCAGCAGCCAAGTAGTCTCGGGACTAGCGGGGGCCCCCACAGATACGCAGTATTTT	CASSQVVSGLAGAPTDTQYF
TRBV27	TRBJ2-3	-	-	TGTGCCAGCAACGGGGGGCGCGAGGGCCCAGATACGCAGTATTTT	CASNGGREGPDTQYF
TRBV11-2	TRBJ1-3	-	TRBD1	TGTGCCAGCAGCCCCAGGACAGGGGACCCCTCTGGAAACACCATATATTTT	CASSPRTGDPSGNTIYF
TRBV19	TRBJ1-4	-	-	TGTGCCAGTAGTATAGGTTACAGAGAAAAACTGTTTTTT	CASSIGYREKLFF
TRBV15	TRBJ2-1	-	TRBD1	TGTGCCACCAGCAGGTCTCGCGACAGGGGGCTGAATGAGCAGTTCTTC	CATSRSRDRGLNEQFF